This entry is about one T cell receptor (beta chain). The length of the CDR3 is 16 residues. V lost 5 bases and J lost 9; bases outside the gene matches: 12. CDR1 is MNHEY and CDR2 is SVGAGI in the germline V gene. TCRdb ran MiXCR on the reads and lists one entry per CDR3 protein. The table includes around 5,200 distinct CDR3 sequences, 9.5% to 10% detected once. This sequence was found in a human donor with rheumatoid arthritis. Sequencing input: CD4+ T cells from synovial fluid. J is TRBJ1-6 and V is TRBV6-5; 8 bases are a match to TRBD1. This CDR3 is CASSLDRGTGGSPLHF. The CDR3 nucleotides read TGTGCCAGCAGTCTCGACAGGGGAACGGGGGGTTCACCCCTCCACTTT.